This T cell receptor beta chain was documented in a study of blood T cell repertoires in COVID-19. Assignments of participants to cohorts depended upon their own reported clinical history. The CDR3 sequence is 12 residues long. Germline V CDR1 and CDR2: MDHEN, SYDVKM. The germline V and J ends were trimmed by 5 bases and 12 bases, with 11 bases remaining between them. Assay: immunoSEQ multiplex PCR; the TCRdb copy retains only in-frame clones and omits some. The sample lists around 390,000 clones; 87% were seen once. The receptor's source is a woman between 45 and 60 years old who had recovered from COVID-19. The gene calls are TRBV28 and TRBJ1-6; unclear D gene. The source material was PBMCs or T cells enriched from blood (not recorded which). The chain's CDR3 is CASSPSLLPLHF. CDR3 in DNA: TGTGCCAGCAGTCCCTCCCTCTTACCCCTCCACTTT.